The clone carrying this TCR beta chain was observed a handful of times. The data belong to a study of T-cell reconstitution after alpha-beta-depleted transplantation in children. The CDR3 has 16 amino acids. Losses at the gene ends were 2 bases for V and 5 bases for J; bases not matched to a gene: 9. Unique molecular identifiers were built into the TCRbeta library. TCRdb reanalysed the PCR reads using MiXCR and keeps one entry per CDR3 protein. The profile covers fewer than 700,000 distinct CDR3 sequences, with roughly 23% appearing a single time and around 14% taken by the ten largest. The genes are TRBV12-3 or TRBV12-4 and TRBJ2-3, with 8 nucleotides matching TRBD2. Sequences were derived from PBMCs, mostly from graft donor cells, sampled 360 days after TCRalphabeta/CD19-depleted stem cell transplant. The receptor was isolated from a boy under three years old who had a stem cell transplant for acute myeloid leukemia, so the T cells may come from the graft donor. CDR3 coding DNA: TGTGCCAGCAGTTTAAGGGCGGGGGGCCGCGGAGATACGCAGTATTTT. The encoded protein is CASSLRAGGRGDTQYF.